This T cell receptor (beta chain) was documented in a study of cytomegalovirus exposure and HLA in healthy donors. General observations from the study: There were some public TCRs occurring in many donors, but most TCR sequences were rare. The study assumed roughly uniform donor sequencing depth for presence/absence analyses.

As concerns this clone: The target antigen is unknown.

V shed 0 bases and J 8 bases; nucleotides not matched to a gene: 7. CDR1 LNHNV and CDR2 YYDKDF come from the germline V gene (reference sequence). The CDR3 has 15 residues. The PCR contained 60 Vbeta and 13 Jbeta primers. Sequencing was performed with immunoSEQ multiplex PCR; in TCRdb, only in-frame clones are kept and a portion is missing. The table includes 300,000 or so clones, 84% detected once. This TCR was recovered from a woman in her thirties or forties in good health and CMV-seropositive. The chain links TRBV15 to TRBJ1-2; 9 nucleotides line up with TRBD1. The sample was PBMCs. The CDR3 DNA reads as TGTGCCACCAGCAGAGATGAGGACAGGGGAGGCGGCTACACCTTC. Protein: CATSRDEDRGGGYTF.